This TCR beta chain was sequenced during a study of patients and donors after allogeneic stem cell transplantation. TCRdb recomputed calls from the RT-PCR reads with MiXCR, one row per CDR3 protein. Counted here are about 960,000 distinct CDR3 sequences, 18% occurring once; the ten biggest clones make up roughly 6%. Germline loops: CDR1 DFQATT, CDR2 SNEGSKA (reference sequence). The V and J ends lost 0 bases and 0 bases respectively, with 12 bases between them. CDR3 size: 16 residues. This clonotype was recorded a few times. J is TRBJ2-1 and V is TRBV20-1, with D tentatively TRBD1 (5 bases). The clonotype comes from a human donor who was either an allogeneic HSCT recipient or a stem cell or donor lymphocyte infusion donor (not recorded which). It is not recorded whose cells these are; they may come from a transplant donor. Sequenced material: blood, either unsorted or a sorted T cell fraction (not recorded which). This CDR3 reads CSARDPPGRSYNEQFF. The CDR3 DNA follows: TGCAGTGCTAGAGACCCCCCAGGGCGCTCCTACAATGAGCAGTTCTTC.